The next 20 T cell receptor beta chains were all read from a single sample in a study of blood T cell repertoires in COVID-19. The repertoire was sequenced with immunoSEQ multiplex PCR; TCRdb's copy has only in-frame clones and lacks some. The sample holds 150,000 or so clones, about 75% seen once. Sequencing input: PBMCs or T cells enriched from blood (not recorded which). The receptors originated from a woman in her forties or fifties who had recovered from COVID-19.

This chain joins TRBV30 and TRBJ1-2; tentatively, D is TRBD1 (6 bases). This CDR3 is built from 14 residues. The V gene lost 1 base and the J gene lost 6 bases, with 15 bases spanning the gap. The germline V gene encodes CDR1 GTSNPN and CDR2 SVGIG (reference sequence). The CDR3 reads CAWSGYREGNGYTF. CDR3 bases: TGTGCCTGGAGTGGATACAGGGAAGGGAATGGCTACACCTTC.

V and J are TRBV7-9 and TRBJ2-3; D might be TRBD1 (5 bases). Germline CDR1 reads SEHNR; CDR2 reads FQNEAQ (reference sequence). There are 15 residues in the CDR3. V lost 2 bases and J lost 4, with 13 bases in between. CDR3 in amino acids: CASSLIGAIADTQYF. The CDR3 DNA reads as TGTGCCAGCAGCTTAATAGGGGCCATCGCAGATACGCAGTATTTT. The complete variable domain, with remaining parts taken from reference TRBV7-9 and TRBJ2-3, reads DTGVSQNPRHKITKRGQNVTFRCDPISEHNRLYWYRQTLGQGPEFLTYFQNEAQLEKSRLLSDRFSAERPKGSFSTLEIQRTEQGDSAMYLCASSLIGAIADTQYFGPGTRLTVL.

CDR3: CASSYWRQEPLNGYTF. The CDR3, as DNA: TGTGCCAGCAGTTACTGGAGACAGGAGCCTCTAAATGGCTACACCTTC. The rearrangement uses TRBV6-6 and TRBJ1-2; weak D call: TRBD1 (6 bases). The germline V gene encodes CDR1 MNHNY and CDR2 SVGAGI (reference sequence). V was clipped by 1 base and J by 6 bases, with 18 bases between them. The CDR3 totals 16 residues.

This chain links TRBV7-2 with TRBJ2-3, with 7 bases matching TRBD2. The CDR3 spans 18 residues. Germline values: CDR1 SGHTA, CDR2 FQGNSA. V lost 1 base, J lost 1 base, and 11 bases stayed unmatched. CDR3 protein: CASSLEGSGGGGTDTQYF. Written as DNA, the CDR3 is TGTGCCAGCAGCTTAGAGGGGTCTGGCGGGGGAGGCACAGATACGCAGTATTTT.

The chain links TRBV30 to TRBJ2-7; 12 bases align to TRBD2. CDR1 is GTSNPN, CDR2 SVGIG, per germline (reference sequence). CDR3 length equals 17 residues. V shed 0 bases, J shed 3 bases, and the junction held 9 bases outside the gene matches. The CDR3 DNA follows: TGTGCCTGGAGTGTCCCCCAGACTAGCGGGAGAGGCTACGAGCAGTACTTC. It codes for CAWSVPQTSGRGYEQYF.

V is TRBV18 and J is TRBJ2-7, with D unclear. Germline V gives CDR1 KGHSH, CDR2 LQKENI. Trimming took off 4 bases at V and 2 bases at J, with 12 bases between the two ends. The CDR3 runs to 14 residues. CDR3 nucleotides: TGTGCCAGCTCACTCCCGACAAAAACCTACGAGCAGTACTTC. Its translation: CASSLPTKTYEQYF. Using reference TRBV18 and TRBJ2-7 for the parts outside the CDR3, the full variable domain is NAGVMQNPRHLVRRRGQEARLRCSPMKGHSHVYWYRQLPEEGLKFMVYLQKENIIDESGMPKERFSAEFPKEGPSILRIQQVVRGDSAAYFCASSLPTKTYEQYFGPGTRLTVT.

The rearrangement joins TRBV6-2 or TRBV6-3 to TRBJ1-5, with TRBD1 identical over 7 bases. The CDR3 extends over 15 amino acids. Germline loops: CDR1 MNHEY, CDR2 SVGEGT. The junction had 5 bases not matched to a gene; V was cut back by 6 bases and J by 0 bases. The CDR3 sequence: CASSRQGYSNQPQHF. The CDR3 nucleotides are TGTGCCAGCAGCAGACAGGGATATAGCAATCAGCCCCAGCATTTT.

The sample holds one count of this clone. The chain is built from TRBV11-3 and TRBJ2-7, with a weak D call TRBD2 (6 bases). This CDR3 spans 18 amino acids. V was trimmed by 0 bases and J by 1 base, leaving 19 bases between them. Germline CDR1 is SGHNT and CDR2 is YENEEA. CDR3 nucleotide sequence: TGTGCCAGCAGCTTAGACAGCCCGGAGGGGTGGAAATCCTACGAGCAGTACTTC. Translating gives CASSLDSPEGWKSYEQYF.

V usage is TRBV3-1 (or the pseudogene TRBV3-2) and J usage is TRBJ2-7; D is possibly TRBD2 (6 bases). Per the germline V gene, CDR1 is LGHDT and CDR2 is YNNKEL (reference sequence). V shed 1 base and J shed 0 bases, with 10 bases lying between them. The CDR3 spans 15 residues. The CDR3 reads CASSQGGGNSYEQYF. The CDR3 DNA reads TGTGCCAGCAGCCAAGGGGGCGGGAACTCCTACGAGCAGTACTTC.

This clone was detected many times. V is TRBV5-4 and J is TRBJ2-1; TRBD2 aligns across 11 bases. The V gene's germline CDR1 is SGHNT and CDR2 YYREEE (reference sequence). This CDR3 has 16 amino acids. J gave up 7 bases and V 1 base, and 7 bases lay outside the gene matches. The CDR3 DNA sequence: TGTGCCAGCAGCTTGCCCCTAGCGGGAGGCAGGAATGAGCAGTTCTTC. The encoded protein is CASSLPLAGGRNEQFF.

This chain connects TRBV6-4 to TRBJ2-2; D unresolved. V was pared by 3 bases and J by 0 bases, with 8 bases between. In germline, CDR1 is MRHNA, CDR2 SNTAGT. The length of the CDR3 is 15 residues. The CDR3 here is CASSESRTNTGELFF. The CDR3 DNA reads TGTGCCAGCAGTGAGTCCAGGACGAACACCGGGGAGCTGTTTTTT.

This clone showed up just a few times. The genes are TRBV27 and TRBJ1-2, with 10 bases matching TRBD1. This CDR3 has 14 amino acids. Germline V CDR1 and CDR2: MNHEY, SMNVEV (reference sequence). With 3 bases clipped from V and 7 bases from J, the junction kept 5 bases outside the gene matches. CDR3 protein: CASSFDRGLSGYTF. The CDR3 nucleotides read TGTGCCAGCAGTTTCGACAGGGGGCTTAGTGGCTACACCTTC.

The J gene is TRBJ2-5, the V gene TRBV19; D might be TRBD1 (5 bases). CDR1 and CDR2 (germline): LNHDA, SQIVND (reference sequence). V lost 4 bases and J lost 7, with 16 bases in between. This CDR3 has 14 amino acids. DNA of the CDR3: TGTGCCAGTAGTAAAGGGGTCCAGGTCGGGACCCAGTACTTC. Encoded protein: CASSKGVQVGTQYF.

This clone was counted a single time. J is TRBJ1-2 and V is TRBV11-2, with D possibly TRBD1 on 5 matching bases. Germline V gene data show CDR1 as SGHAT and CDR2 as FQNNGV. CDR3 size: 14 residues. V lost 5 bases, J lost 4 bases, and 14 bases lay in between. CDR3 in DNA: TGTGCCAGCAGCCACTTGGGGGGTGGCTATGGCTACACCTTC. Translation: CASSHLGGGYGYTF.

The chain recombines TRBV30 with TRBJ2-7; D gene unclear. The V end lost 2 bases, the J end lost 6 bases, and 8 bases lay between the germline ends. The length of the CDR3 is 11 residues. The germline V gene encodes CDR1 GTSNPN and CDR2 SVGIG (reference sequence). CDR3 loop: CAWSLSTEQYF. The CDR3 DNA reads TGTGCCTGGAGTCTTAGCACCGAGCAGTACTTC.

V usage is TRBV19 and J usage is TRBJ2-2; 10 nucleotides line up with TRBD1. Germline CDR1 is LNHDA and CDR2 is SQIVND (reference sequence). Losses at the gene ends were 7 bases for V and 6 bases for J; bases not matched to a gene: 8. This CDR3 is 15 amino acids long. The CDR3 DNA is TGTGCCAGTAAAGGGGGGACAGGGGAGCCCGGGGAGCTGTTTTTT. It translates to CASKGGTGEPGELFF.

CDR3 protein: CASSPAASRLTSTDTQYF. The CDR3 coding sequence is TGTGCCAGCAGTCCGGCGGCTAGCCGTCTTACCAGCACAGATACGCAGTATTTT. The V and J genes are TRBV27 and TRBJ2-3; possibly TRBD2 for D (5 bases). Trimming stripped 5 bases from V and 0 bases from J, with 21 bases between. The V gene's germline CDR1 is MNHEY and CDR2 SMNVEV (reference sequence). The CDR3 totals 18 residues.

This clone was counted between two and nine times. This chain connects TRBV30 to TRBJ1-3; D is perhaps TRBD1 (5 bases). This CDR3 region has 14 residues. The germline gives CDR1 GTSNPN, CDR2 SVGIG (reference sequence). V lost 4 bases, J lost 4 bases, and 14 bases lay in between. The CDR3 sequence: CAWNNQGSGNTIYF. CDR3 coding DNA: TGTGCCTGGAATAACCAGGGTTCCGGAAACACCATATATTTT.

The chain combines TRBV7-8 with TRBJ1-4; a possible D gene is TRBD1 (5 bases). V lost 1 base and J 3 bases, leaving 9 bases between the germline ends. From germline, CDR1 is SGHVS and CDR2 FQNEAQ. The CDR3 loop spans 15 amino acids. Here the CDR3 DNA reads TGTGCCAGCAGCTTAGAGGTGGGGCCTAATGAAAAACTGTTTTTT. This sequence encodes CASSLEVGPNEKLFF.

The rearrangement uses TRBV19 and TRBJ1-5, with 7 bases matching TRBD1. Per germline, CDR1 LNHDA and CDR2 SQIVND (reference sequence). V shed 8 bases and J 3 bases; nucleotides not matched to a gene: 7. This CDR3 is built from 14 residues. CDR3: CASADREFNQPQHF. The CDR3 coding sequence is TGTGCCAGTGCAGACAGGGAATTCAATCAGCCCCAGCATTTT.